One and the same sample provided the 28 T cell receptor beta chains below, sequenced in a study of T cells in Graves' hyperthyroidism and ophthalmopathy. Amplified TCR beta CDR3 regions came from RNA transcripts. The HTBI primer set drove a first-round RT-PCR of the TCR CDR3. Using its own MiXCR run on the multiplex PCR reads, TCRdb lists one record per CDR3 protein. The data hold roughly 630,000 distinct CDR3 sequences, with around 14% observed a single time. Sequencing was done on a sample of blood. These receptors came from a woman younger than 45 with Graves' hyperthyroidism.

Comment on this clonotype: A much larger clone lies a single base off, so this may be a read error. The conserved phenylalanine or tryptophan is not found at the CDR3 terminus, so this likely reflects a read error. The rearrangement uses TRBV2 and TRBJ1-1; D perhaps matches TRBD1 (6 bases). The CDR3 totals 14 residues. Germline V gives CDR1 SNHLY, CDR2 FYNNEI. The ends were cut back, 4 bases at V and 2 bases at J, with 11 bases in the middle. The CDR3 sequence: CASSVTGSNTEAFS. CDR3 sequence (DNA): TGTGCCAGCAGTGTTACAGGGTCCAACACTGAAGCTTTCTCT.

The J gene is TRBJ2-5, the V gene TRBV10-3, with 10 nucleotides matching TRBD2. V lost 6 bases, J lost 2 bases, and 6 bases stayed unmatched. The germline V gene has CDR1 ENHRY and CDR2 SYGVKD. The CDR3 spans 15 residues. The CDR3 region has the DNA TGTGCCATCAGAGCGACTAGCGGGCCACAAGAGACCCAGTACTTC. Amino acids: CAIRATSGPQETQYF.

This clonotype has a count of ten or more. The V and J genes are TRBV11-2 and TRBJ2-1; 9 positions match TRBD2. The CDR3 contains 17 residues. Losses at the gene ends were 0 bases for V and 5 bases for J; bases not matched to a gene: 8. The germline CDR1 and CDR2 sequences are SGHAT and FQNNGV. This CDR3 reads CASSLDVRLAGNNEQFF. CDR3 bases: TGTGCCAGCAGCTTAGATGTAAGGCTAGCGGGAAACAATGAGCAGTTCTTC.

This clonotype occurred many times. This chain uses TRBV7-2 with TRBJ2-3, with D unclear. The V and J ends lost 5 bases and 1 base respectively, with 13 bases between them. The germline V gene encodes CDR1 SGHTA and CDR2 FQGNSA. The CDR3 consists of 15 residues. CDR3 bases: TGTGCCAGCAGCCCTCAAGTGTCGGGCACAGATACGCAGTATTTT. Translating it yields CASSPQVSGTDTQYF.

This chain connects TRBV3-1 to TRBJ2-5; 7 nucleotides agree with TRBD2. Trimming took 2 bases from V and 2 from J; bases not matched to a gene: 11. This CDR3 has 17 residues. Germline V gene sequence: CDR1 LGHDT, CDR2 YNNKEL (reference sequence). As DNA, the CDR3 is TGTGCCAGCAGCCAAAAGAGGGGCGGGAGTGGGCAAGAGACCCAGTACTTC. Its translation is CASSQKRGGSGQETQYF.

This clonotype was counted between two and nine times. V gene TRBV19 combines with J gene TRBJ1-1; D unresolved. CDR3 length: 14 amino acids. Germline assignment: CDR1 LNHDA and CDR2 SQIVND (reference sequence). Trimming cost V 3 bases and J 1 base, with 9 bases left between them. Here the CDR3 reads CASSIFRENTEAFF. For the CDR3, the DNA is TGTGCCAGTAGTATTTTCCGAGAGAACACTGAAGCTTTCTTT. Full variable domain (rest looked up from reference TRBV19 and TRBJ1-1): DGGITQSPKYLFRKEGQNVTLSCEQNLNHDAMYWYRQDPGQGLRLIYYSQIVNDFQKGDIAEGYSVSREKKESFPLTVTSAQKNPTAFYLCASSIFRENTEAFFGQGTRLTVV.

V usage is TRBV15 and J usage is TRBJ2-7; 14 bases agree with TRBD2. The J segment lost 4 bases and the V segment lost 2 bases, leaving 16 bases of the junction unmatched. The CDR3 is 20 amino acids. Looked up from germline, CDR1 is LNHNV and CDR2 is YYDKDF (reference sequence). The CDR3 nucleotides are TGTGCCACCAGCAGACGGGCGACCCTGGGGACTAGCGGGAGCCTTTACGAGCAGTACTTC. It translates to CATSRRATLGTSGSLYEQYF.

J is TRBJ2-1 and V is TRBV6-2 or TRBV6-3; TRBD2 matches at 13 bases. This CDR3 contains 15 residues. CDR1 MNHEY and CDR2 SVGEGT come from the germline V gene. V was clipped by 6 bases and J by 6 bases; unmatched bases: 5. DNA for the CDR3: TGTGCCAGCAGGCCACTAGCGGGAGGGGCCAATGAGCAGTTCTTC. Translating gives CASRPLAGGANEQFF.

To note about this clonotype: Being one base from a much bigger clone, this may be a read error. J is TRBJ2-7 and V is TRBV29-1, with D possibly matching TRBD2 (6 bases). There are 12 residues in the CDR3. V was shortened by 4 bases and J by 6 bases, with 13 bases between the two germline ends. Germline CDR1 is SQVTM and CDR2 is ANQGSEA. Written as DNA, the CDR3 is TGCAGCGTTGGGCAGGGAGGCTGCGAGCAGTACTTC. Translation gives CSVGQGGCEQYF.

Many counts were recorded for this clonotype. The chain couples TRBV18 to TRBJ2-1; D remains unclear. CDR1 is KGHSH, CDR2 LQKENI, per germline. This CDR3 has 13 amino acids. Trimming removed 2 bases at V and 2 bases at J, with 4 bases between. CDR3 coding DNA: TGTGCCAGCTCACCATCAGCCTACAATGAGCAGTTCTTC. This translates into CASSPSAYNEQFF. The variable domain in full, completed from reference TRBV18 and TRBJ2-1, reads NAGVMQNPRHLVRRRGQEARLRCSPMKGHSHVYWYRQLPEEGLKFMVYLQKENIIDESGMPKERFSAEFPKEGPSILRIQQVVRGDSAAYFCASSPSAYNEQFFGPGTRLTVL.

This clonotype has ten or more counts. The chain combines TRBV11-2 with TRBJ1-1, with D possibly TRBD1 on 5 matching bases. V gave up 3 bases and J gave up 6 bases, with 14 bases separating them. This CDR3 region has 14 residues. In germline, CDR1 is SGHAT, CDR2 FQNNGV. For the CDR3, the DNA is TGTGCCAGCAGCTTGAAATTGGACATCGCTGAAGCTTTCTTT. Protein sequence: CASSLKLDIAEAFF.

There are many counts of this clonotype. This chain uses TRBV3-1 with TRBJ2-7; unclear D gene. The CDR3 has 15 residues. Trimming took off 1 base at V and 2 bases at J, with 12 bases between the two ends. CDR1 is LGHDT, CDR2 YNNKEL, per germline (reference sequence). CDR3 DNA: TGTGCCAGCAGCCAAGGATCGGAGCGAACCTACGAGCAGTACTTC. Its translation: CASSQGSERTYEQYF.

Many counts were recorded for this clonotype. This chain connects TRBV7-2 to TRBJ2-1; 11 bases match TRBD2. V gave up 0 bases and J gave up 4 bases; unmatched junction bases: 5. In germline, CDR1 is SGHTA, CDR2 FQGNSA. This CDR3 has 17 residues. Here the CDR3 DNA reads TGTGCCAGCAGCTTAGCCAGTGGGACTAGCGGATACAATGAGCAGTTCTTC. Encoded protein: CASSLASGTSGYNEQFF.

The chain has TRBV14 and TRBJ2-3; D gene unclear. CDR1 is SGHDN and CDR2 is FVKESK in the germline V gene. The CDR3 sequence is 14 residues long. The ends were cut back, 0 bases at V and 6 bases at J, with 10 bases in the middle. CDR3: CASSQEPVYDTQYF. CDR3 bases: TGTGCCAGCAGCCAAGAACCAGTCTATGATACGCAGTATTTT. The complete variable domain, with remaining parts taken from reference TRBV14 and TRBJ2-3, reads EAGVTQFPSHSVIEKGQTVTLRCDPISGHDNLYWYRRVMGKEIKFLLHFVKESKQDESGMPNNRFLAERTGGTYSTLKVQPAELEDSGVYFCASSQEPVYDTQYFGPGTRLTVL.

In this sample, this clonotype turned up many times. The V and J genes are TRBV11-2 and TRBJ2-3, with TRBD2 matching 11 bases. The CDR3 consists of 16 residues. The germline V gene encodes CDR1 SGHAT and CDR2 FQNNGV. Trimming at V came to 4 bases and at J to 6 bases, leaving 9 bases not matched to a gene. The CDR3 spells CASSSSIAGGTDTQYF. The CDR3 DNA follows: TGTGCCAGCAGCTCCTCCATAGCGGGAGGGACGGATACGCAGTATTTT. The entire variable domain, with the rest obtained from reference TRBV11-2 and TRBJ2-3, is as follows: EAGVAQSPRYKIIEKRQSVAFWCNPISGHATLYWYQQILGQGPKLLIQFQNNGVVDDSQLPKDRFSAERLKGVDSTLKIQPAKLEDSAVYLCASSSSIAGGTDTQYFGPGTRLTVL.

CDR3 in amino acids: CASRSFTGSNTEAFF. In DNA form, the CDR3 reads TGTGCCAGCAGATCCTTTACAGGGTCGAACACTGAAGCTTTCTTT. V and J are TRBV6-1 and TRBJ1-1; tentative D call: TRBD1 (6 bases). This CDR3 has 15 residues. The V gene lost 6 bases and the J gene lost 1 base, with 15 bases spanning the gap. CDR1 is MNHNS and CDR2 is SASEGT in the germline V gene.

Comments on this clonotype: This could be a read error, since a much larger clone is one nucleotide away. The J gene is TRBJ2-7, the V gene TRBV11-2; either TRBD1 or TRBD2 may fit D (6 bases each). Germline CDR1 SGHAT, CDR2 FQNNGV. The CDR3 runs to 15 residues. As DNA, the CDR3 is TGTGCCAGCACCCCAGGCGGGGCAGGGGATAACGAGCGGTACTTC. Encoded protein: CASTPGGAGDNERYF.

This clonotype was seen at least ten times. The V call is TRBV6-1, the J call TRBJ1-5, with TRBD1 as a possible D gene (5 bases). CDR3 length: 14 amino acids. Deletions cut 1 base from V and 3 bases from J, with 7 bases between. Germline assignment: CDR1 MNHNS and CDR2 SASEGT. CDR3 sequence reads: CASSEGTLNQPQHF. CDR3 nucleotide sequence: TGTGCCAGCAGTGAAGGGACACTCAATCAGCCCCAGCATTTT.

V is TRBV20-1 and J is TRBJ2-7; D uncertain. The CDR3 loop spans 11 amino acids. V was clipped by 6 bases and J by 1 base, with 7 bases between them. Germline values: CDR1 DFQATT, CDR2 SNEGSKA (reference sequence). The CDR3 nucleotides are TGCAGTGCCCCAGATTCCTACGAGCAGTACTTC. Its translation is CSAPDSYEQYF.

V is TRBV7-9 and J is TRBJ2-1; a weak D match, TRBD2 (5 bases). The germline gives CDR1 SEHNR, CDR2 FQNEAQ (reference sequence). This CDR3 has 15 residues. Trimming shortened V by 5 bases and J by 6 bases, and 17 bases separated the two germline ends. CDR3 sequence: CASSPQKGSRNEQFF. DNA for the CDR3: TGTGCCAGCAGCCCACAAAAAGGGAGTCGCAATGAGCAGTTCTTC.

A remark on this clonotype: This clone may be a read error of a much larger clone one base away. This chain joins TRBV28 and TRBJ1-5; D uncertain. There are 15 residues in the CDR3. Germline assignment: CDR1 MDHEN and CDR2 SYDVKM. The CDR3 protein is CAGSRERKGNQPQHF. CDR3 nucleotides: TGTGCCGGCAGCCGCGAACGAAAAGGCAATCAGCCCCAGCATTTT. Using reference TRBV28 and TRBJ1-5 for the parts outside the CDR3, the full variable domain is DVKVTQSSRYLVKRTGEKVFLECVQDMDHENMFWYRQDPGLGLRLIYFSYDVKMKEKGDIPEGYSVSREKKERFSLILESASTNQTSMYLCAGSRERKGNQPQHFGDGTRLSIL.

The genes are TRBV9 and TRBJ1-1; D gene unclear. Trimming pared 4 bases from V and 3 bases from J, leaving 16 bases between. The CDR3 length is 15 residues. Germline V gives CDR1 SGDLS, CDR2 YYNGEE. The CDR3 DNA follows: TGTGCCAGCAGCCCGCGAAATAACGCCCACACTGAAGCTTTCTTT. Amino acid sequence: CASSPRNNAHTEAFF.

V is TRBV4-2 and J is TRBJ2-3, with a tentative D call TRBD1 (5 bases). The CDR3 spans 16 residues. Looked up from germline, CDR1 is LGHNA and CDR2 is YNFKEQ. V was shortened by 1 base and J by 2 bases, with 13 bases between the two germline ends. CDR3: CASSQALPGNTDTQYF. DNA of the CDR3: TGTGCCAGCAGCCAAGCCCTTCCAGGGAACACAGATACGCAGTATTTT.

The chain uses TRBV6-1 and TRBJ2-2; D gene ambiguous. The CDR3 consists of 15 residues. Germline V gene data show CDR1 as MNHNS and CDR2 as SASEGT. V dropped 4 bases and J dropped 6 bases, with 15 bases sitting between them. CDR3 nucleotide sequence: TGTGCCAGCAGTGTGGTGCAGGAAGGGTCCGGGGAGCTGTTTTTT. It translates to CASSVVQEGSGELFF.

This clonotype was recorded a few times. This chain links TRBV6-1 with TRBJ1-5; 8 bases match TRBD1. The CDR3 extends over 14 amino acids. Germline lookup yields CDR1 MNHNS and CDR2 SASEGT. The V segment lost 6 bases and the J segment 9 bases; nucleotides outside the gene matches: 10. CDR3 bases: TGTGCCAGCAGCCCAGGACAGGGAGGCTGGCCCCAGCATTTT. It translates to CASSPGQGGWPQHF.

This clonotype was detected ten times or more. The CDR3 coding sequence is TGTGCCAGCAGAACTAGCGGGAGTAACTACAATGAGCAGTTCTTC. It translates to CASRTSGSNYNEQFF. The rearrangement joins TRBV7-9 to TRBJ2-1, with 11 bases lining up with TRBD2. The CDR3 length is 15 residues. The trim removed 6 bases at V and 3 bases at J, leaving 4 bases unmatched. The germline V gene encodes CDR1 SEHNR and CDR2 FQNEAQ (reference sequence).

Many counts were recorded for this clonotype. The rearrangement joins TRBV2 to TRBJ2-7, with 8 bases that match TRBD1. Trimming at V came to 2 bases and at J to 6 bases, leaving 3 bases not matched to a gene. Per the germline V gene, CDR1 is SNHLY and CDR2 is FYNNEI. The CDR3 sequence is 13 residues long. CDR3 sequence reads: CASSESTGGEQYF. The DNA for the CDR3 is TGTGCCAGCAGTGAAAGCACAGGGGGCGAGCAGTACTTC.

Ten or more counts support this clonotype. The chain has TRBV14 and TRBJ2-7, with a weak D call TRBD2 (5 bases). The V end lost 0 bases, the J end lost 3 bases, and 9 bases lay between the germline ends. Germline CDR1 and CDR2: SGHDN and FVKESK. The CDR3 sequence is 14 residues long. The CDR3 loop reads CASSQDHGDYEQYF. The CDR3 region has the DNA TGTGCCAGCAGCCAAGATCACGGGGACTACGAGCAGTACTTC.